This T cell receptor beta chain was recovered during a study of blood T cells in healthy people across ages. Then a second PCR, running roughly 7 to 11 cycles, was carried out with a sample-barcoded 5' primer and a J-beta primer mix. In TCRdb, the 5' RACE reads were re-called with MiXCR into one record per CDR3 protein. The data show about 1,800,000 distinct CDR3 sequences, 28% seen once. V was shortened by 4 bases and J by 7 bases, with 29 bases between the two germline ends. This CDR3 region has 19 residues. Germline V gives CDR1 SGHAT, CDR2 FQDESV (reference sequence). The chain links TRBV11-1 to TRBJ2-1; TRBD2 is a possible D gene (7 bases). The receptor was derived from a young woman in good health. The sequencing input was blood. CDR3 sequence: CASSSRRGGLPPGRNEQFF. CDR3 in DNA: TGTGCCAGCAGCTCCCGAAGGGGGGGACTACCGCCGGGGAGGAATGAGCAGTTCTTC.